The rows below give T cell receptor beta chains drawn from one sample of a study of shared clonotypes between healthy human individuals. Generated by immunoSEQ multiplex PCR, the TCRdb table keeps only in-frame clones and is missing some. The table lists roughly 1,500,000 clones, 95% to 99% of them singletons, with roughly 0.45% in the top ten. The sequencing input was naive CD4+ T cells sorted from blood. Every receptor here comes from a man under 40 in good health. The CDR3 runs from the conserved cysteine through the conserved F or W. The order of the fields is J gene, clone size, V gene, D gene, CDR3 protein, CDR3 DNA. A D gene is named only where the DNA matches it firmly. Expanded clones are given a class, and other clones once, few, many or no size at all.

j_gene: TRBJ2-7; abundance: .; v_gene: TRBV2; d_gene: .; CDR3aa: CASVPLSYEQYF; CDR3nt: TGTGCCAGCGTGCCCCTCTCGTACGAGCAGTACTTC
j_gene: TRBJ1-1; abundance: .; v_gene: TRBV11-2; d_gene: .; CDR3aa: CASSLRTGSTGAEAFF; CDR3nt: TGTGCCAGCAGCTTACGAACAGGGTCGACGGGCGCTGAAGCTTTCTTT
j_gene: TRBJ2-7; abundance: .; v_gene: TRBV5-1; d_gene: TRBD1; CDR3aa: CASSLTLTGFHEQYF; CDR3nt: TGCGCCAGCAGCTTGACCTTGACAGGGTTCCACGAGCAGTACTTC
j_gene: TRBJ2-4; abundance: .; v_gene: TRBV7-9; d_gene: TRBD1; CDR3aa: CASSLVTPGQGLNF; CDR3nt: TGTGCCAGCAGCTTAGTTACCCCGGGACAGGGTTTAAACTTC
j_gene: TRBJ1-1; abundance: .; v_gene: TRBV28; d_gene: .; CDR3aa: CASTGRMNTEAFF; CDR3nt: TGTGCCAGCACCGGACGTATGAACACTGAAGCTTTCTTT
j_gene: TRBJ2-7; abundance: .; v_gene: TRBV5-1; d_gene: .; CDR3aa: CASSLVLSYEQYF; CDR3nt: TGCGCCAGCAGCTTGGTGTTGTCCTACGAGCAGTACTTC
j_gene: TRBJ2-1; abundance: .; v_gene: TRBV9; d_gene: TRBD2; CDR3aa: CASSVASTSGSSYNEQFF; CDR3nt: TGTGCCAGCAGCGTAGCTAGCACTAGCGGGAGTAGTTACAATGAGCAGTTCTTC
j_gene: TRBJ1-4; abundance: .; v_gene: TRBV30; d_gene: .; CDR3aa: CAWSATRGFRDEKLFF; CDR3nt: TGTGCCTGGAGTGCCACCCGCGGGTTTAGGGATGAAAAACTGTTTTTT
j_gene: TRBJ2-5; abundance: once; v_gene: TRBV9; d_gene: TRBD1; CDR3aa: CASSVDPGQQETQYF; CDR3nt: TGTGCCAGCAGCGTAGACCCGGGACAGCAAGAGACCCAGTACTTC
j_gene: TRBJ2-4; abundance: .; v_gene: TRBV7-2; d_gene: .; CDR3aa: CASSFRIAKNIQYF; CDR3nt: TGTGCCAGCAGCTTCAGAATAGCCAAAAACATTCAGTACTTC
j_gene: TRBJ2-2; abundance: .; v_gene: TRBV19; d_gene: .; CDR3aa: CASSIFPGPNTGELFF; CDR3nt: TGTGCCAGTAGTATTTTCCCAGGGCCGAACACCGGGGAGCTGTTTTTT
j_gene: TRBJ1-5; abundance: .; v_gene: TRBV7-2; d_gene: TRBD1; CDR3aa: CASSPGTGFQPQHF; CDR3nt: TGTGCCAGCAGCCCCGGGACAGGGTTTCAGCCCCAGCATTTT
j_gene: TRBJ2-3; abundance: once; v_gene: TRBV6-6; d_gene: TRBD1; CDR3aa: CASSYRTGRADTQYF; CDR3nt: TGTGCCAGCAGTTACAGGACAGGGCGGGCAGATACGCAGTATTTT
j_gene: TRBJ2-2; abundance: .; v_gene: TRBV10-3; d_gene: .; CDR3aa: CAIGGDSNTGELFF; CDR3nt: TGTGCCATCGGAGGGGACAGCAACACCGGGGAGCTGTTTTTT
j_gene: TRBJ2-1; abundance: .; v_gene: TRBV18; d_gene: TRBD2; CDR3aa: CASSPLVPAGAWLGYEQFF; CDR3nt: TGTGCCAGCTCACCACTGGTCCCAGCGGGAGCTTGGTTAGGCTATGAGCAGTTCTTC
j_gene: TRBJ2-1; abundance: .; v_gene: TRBV12-5; d_gene: TRBD2; CDR3aa: CASGLVVGPSGASYNEQFF; CDR3nt: TGTGCTAGTGGTTTGGTAGTCGGGCCTAGCGGAGCGTCCTACAATGAGCAGTTCTTC
j_gene: TRBJ1-1; abundance: .; v_gene: TRBV28; d_gene: .; CDR3aa: CASTSLRQGMVEAFF; CDR3nt: TGTGCCAGCACCTCCCTTCGACAAGGTATGGTAGAAGCTTTCTTT
j_gene: TRBJ1-1; abundance: .; v_gene: TRBV5-1; d_gene: .; CDR3aa: CASSLVGGREANTEAFF; CDR3nt: TGCGCCAGCAGCTTGGTTGGGGGGCGCGAAGCGAACACTGAAGCTTTCTTT
j_gene: TRBJ2-7; abundance: .; v_gene: TRBV11-2; d_gene: TRBD2; CDR3aa: CASSQGLAGSYEQYF; CDR3nt: TGTGCCAGCAGCCAGGGACTAGCGGGATCCTACGAGCAGTACTTC
j_gene: TRBJ2-4; abundance: once; v_gene: TRBV4-2; d_gene: TRBD2; CDR3aa: CASSYRIGREDRVAKNIQYF; CDR3nt: TGTGCCAGCAGCTATCGAATAGGGCGGGAGGACCGAGTAGCCAAAAACATTCAGTACTTC
j_gene: TRBJ2-1; abundance: .; v_gene: TRBV5-1; d_gene: TRBD2; CDR3aa: CASSPPGLAAQNEQFF; CDR3nt: TGCGCCAGCAGCCCTCCCGGACTAGCGGCCCAAAATGAGCAGTTCTTC
j_gene: TRBJ2-1; abundance: .; v_gene: TRBV19; d_gene: .; CDR3aa: CASSGGEQFF; CDR3nt: TGTGCCAGTAGTGGGGGAGAGCAGTTCTTC
j_gene: TRBJ2-1; abundance: .; v_gene: TRBV5-4; d_gene: TRBD2; CDR3aa: CASSPSLTSTSYNEQFF; CDR3nt: TGTGCCAGCAGCCCCTCCTTGACTAGCACCTCCTACAATGAGCAGTTCTTC
j_gene: TRBJ1-1; abundance: .; v_gene: TRBV27; d_gene: TRBD1; CDR3aa: CASSSRRDRANTEAFF; CDR3nt: TGTGCCAGCAGTAGCCGCAGGGACAGGGCTAACACTGAAGCTTTCTTT
j_gene: TRBJ2-1; abundance: .; v_gene: TRBV14; d_gene: TRBD2; CDR3aa: CASSPRLAGGPESYNEQFF; CDR3nt: TGTGCCAGCAGCCCCCGACTAGCGGGAGGGCCTGAATCCTACAATGAGCAGTTCTTC
j_gene: TRBJ1-2; abundance: .; v_gene: TRBV5-1; d_gene: TRBD1; CDR3aa: CASSLAPGTDVMRGYTF; CDR3nt: TGCGCCAGCAGCTTGGCCCCCGGGACAGACGTTATGCGGGGCTACACCTTC
j_gene: TRBJ2-1; abundance: .; v_gene: TRBV28; d_gene: TRBD2; CDR3aa: CASTELAGGLNEQFF; CDR3nt: TGTGCCAGCACCGAACTAGCGGGAGGGTTAAATGAGCAGTTCTTC
j_gene: TRBJ2-7; abundance: .; v_gene: TRBV18; d_gene: .; CDR3aa: CASSPRTDSYEQYF; CDR3nt: TGTGCCAGCTCACCACGCACTGACTCCTACGAGCAGTACTTC
j_gene: TRBJ1-3; abundance: .; v_gene: TRBV9; d_gene: TRBD1; CDR3aa: CASSSDRAAGNTIYF; CDR3nt: TGTGCCAGCAGCTCGGACAGGGCGGCTGGAAACACCATATATTTT
j_gene: TRBJ2-3; abundance: .; v_gene: TRBV28; d_gene: .; CDR3aa: CASSSQGWEQYF; CDR3nt: TGTGCCAGCAGTTCCCAGGGGTGGGAGCAGTATTTT
j_gene: TRBJ2-7; abundance: .; v_gene: TRBV6-5; d_gene: .; CDR3aa: CASSYSWNSYEQYF; CDR3nt: TGTGCCAGCAGTTACTCGTGGAATTCCTACGAGCAGTACTTC
j_gene: TRBJ2-2; abundance: once; v_gene: TRBV28; d_gene: .; CDR3aa: CATHALFFTGELFF; CDR3nt: TGTGCCACTCACGCTCTGTTTTTTACCGGGGAGCTGTTTTTT
j_gene: TRBJ2-7; abundance: .; v_gene: TRBV11-2; d_gene: .; CDR3aa: CASSRLGFHEQYF; CDR3nt: TGTGCCAGCAGCCGCTTGGGGTTCCACGAGCAGTACTTC
j_gene: TRBJ2-1; abundance: .; v_gene: TRBV6-1; d_gene: .; CDR3aa: CASSEIGPGYNEQFF; CDR3nt: TGTGCCAGCAGTGAAATAGGACCAGGCTACAATGAGCAGTTCTTC
j_gene: TRBJ2-3; abundance: .; v_gene: TRBV27; d_gene: .; CDR3aa: CASSPTRLTDTQYF; CDR3nt: TGTGCCAGCAGCCCGACCCGCCTCACAGATACGCAGTATTTT
j_gene: TRBJ2-7; abundance: .; v_gene: TRBV6-6; d_gene: .; CDR3aa: CASSFPDSYYEQYF; CDR3nt: TGTGCCAGCAGTTTCCCTGATTCTTACTACGAGCAGTACTTC
j_gene: TRBJ1-2; abundance: .; v_gene: TRBV28; d_gene: .; CDR3aa: CASSTGFGYTF; CDR3nt: TGTGCCAGTAGTACGGGGTTTGGCTACACCTTC
j_gene: TRBJ2-1; abundance: .; v_gene: TRBV7-6; d_gene: .; CDR3aa: CASSFSAVTYNEQFF; CDR3nt: TGTGCCAGCAGCTTTAGCGCGGTGACCTACAATGAGCAGTTCTTC
j_gene: TRBJ1-3; abundance: .; v_gene: TRBV14; d_gene: .; CDR3aa: CASSPWLNSGNTIYF; CDR3nt: TGTGCCAGCAGCCCTTGGCTTAACTCTGGAAACACCATATATTTT
j_gene: TRBJ2-1; abundance: .; v_gene: TRBV19; d_gene: TRBD2; CDR3aa: CASRTGLAGYNEQFF; CDR3nt: TGTGCCAGTAGAACCGGACTAGCGGGTTACAATGAGCAGTTCTTC
j_gene: TRBJ1-4; abundance: .; v_gene: TRBV6-5; d_gene: .; CDR3aa: CASGGREKLFF; CDR3nt: TGTGCCAGCGGGGGGAGGGAAAAACTGTTTTTT
j_gene: TRBJ2-7; abundance: once; v_gene: TRBV10-1; d_gene: .; CDR3aa: CASSEGGGYEQYF; CDR3nt: TGCGCCAGCAGTGAAGGCGGAGGCTACGAGCAGTACTTC
j_gene: TRBJ2-3; abundance: .; v_gene: TRBV10-1; d_gene: TRBD1; CDR3aa: CASSESRGLGADTQYF; CDR3nt: TGCGCCAGCAGTGAGTCAAGGGGGCTGGGTGCAGATACGCAGTATTTT
j_gene: TRBJ1-3; abundance: .; v_gene: TRBV28; d_gene: .; CDR3aa: CASSPLGGTQGVNSGNTIYF; CDR3nt: TGTGCCAGCAGTCCCCTGGGGGGGACCCAAGGGGTGAACTCTGGAAACACCATATATTTT
j_gene: TRBJ2-3; abundance: .; v_gene: TRBV5-1; d_gene: .; CDR3aa: CASSLGKDTQYF; CDR3nt: TGCGCCAGCAGCCTAGGGAAAGATACGCAGTATTTT
j_gene: TRBJ1-4; abundance: .; v_gene: TRBV18; d_gene: TRBD1; CDR3aa: CASSRGQGEKLFF; CDR3nt: TGTGCCAGCTCACGGGGACAGGGGGAAAAACTGTTTTTT
j_gene: TRBJ1-2; abundance: .; v_gene: TRBV5-6; d_gene: .; CDR3aa: CASSQVSQGRDYGYTF; CDR3nt: TGTGCCAGCAGCCAAGTTTCACAGGGCCGGGACTATGGCTACACCTTC
j_gene: TRBJ1-3; abundance: .; v_gene: TRBV6-6; d_gene: .; CDR3aa: CASNRGGRLSGNTIYF; CDR3nt: TGTGCCAGCAACCGGGGAGGGAGGCTCTCTGGAAACACCATATATTTT
j_gene: TRBJ2-5; abundance: .; v_gene: TRBV4-2; d_gene: .; CDR3aa: CASSQDKKVAQRPQETQYF; CDR3nt: TGTGCCAGCAGCCAAGATAAAAAGGTAGCACAAAGACCCCAAGAGACCCAGTACTTC
j_gene: TRBJ2-7; abundance: once; v_gene: TRBV7-9; d_gene: .; CDR3aa: CASFSPVSYEQYF; CDR3nt: TGTGCCAGCTTCTCCCCCGTCTCCTACGAGCAGTACTTC
j_gene: TRBJ2-7; abundance: .; v_gene: TRBV7-6; d_gene: TRBD2; CDR3aa: CASSRTGGGSYEQYF; CDR3nt: TGTGCCAGCAGCCGAACGGGAGGGGGGTCCTACGAGCAGTACTTC
j_gene: TRBJ1-1; abundance: .; v_gene: TRBV18; d_gene: .; CDR3aa: CASSPSQGQRNTEAFF; CDR3nt: TGTGCCAGCTCACCATCCCAAGGCCAGCGAAACACTGAAGCTTTCTTT
j_gene: TRBJ1-4; abundance: .; v_gene: TRBV6-5; d_gene: TRBD1; CDR3aa: CASSHWTGEGEKLFF; CDR3nt: TGTGCCAGCAGCCATTGGACAGGGGAGGGTGAAAAACTGTTTTTT
j_gene: TRBJ2-2; abundance: .; v_gene: TRBV29-1; d_gene: .; CDR3aa: CSGGWTGELFF; CDR3nt: TGCAGCGGGGGGTGGACCGGGGAGCTGTTTTTT
j_gene: TRBJ2-1; abundance: .; v_gene: TRBV6-1; d_gene: TRBD1; CDR3aa: CATRIGQGTFF; CDR3nt: TGTGCCACCAGGATCGGACAGGGGACTTTCTTC
j_gene: TRBJ2-1; abundance: .; v_gene: TRBV5-4; d_gene: TRBD2; CDR3aa: CASSGGTSGRLEQFF; CDR3nt: TGTGCCAGCAGCGGGGGGACTAGCGGGAGGCTTGAGCAGTTCTTC
j_gene: TRBJ1-1; abundance: .; v_gene: TRBV18; d_gene: .; CDR3aa: CASSPNWGSVMNTEAFF; CDR3nt: TGTGCCAGCTCACCCAATTGGGGGAGCGTCATGAACACTGAAGCTTTCTTT
j_gene: TRBJ2-3; abundance: .; v_gene: TRBV6-1; d_gene: .; CDR3aa: CASSEDRESLQYF; CDR3nt: TGTGCCAGCAGTGAAGACAGGGAGAGCTTGCAGTATTTT
j_gene: TRBJ1-1; abundance: .; v_gene: TRBV7-9; d_gene: .; CDR3aa: CASSSRGVNTEAFF; CDR3nt: TGTGCCAGCAGCTCGAGAGGGGTCAACACTGAAGCTTTCTTT